The source of this T cell receptor (beta chain) is a study of T cell responses to AZD1222 COVID-19 vaccine. Study results and limitations: White British ancestry dominated among donors, who included more females, and clonal diversity was possibly underestimated. At baseline, seropositivity was found in only a handful of AZD1222 recipients. Among vaccine-associated CD4 TCRs, coverage spanned spike, with dominance at 160-218 and 743-854.

Of note for this clone: Antigen: not known.

Profiling relied on immunoSEQ multiplex PCR, and the TCRdb table lists in-frame clones only, not all of them. The data show over 95,000 clones, approximately 88% seen once. V lost 2 bases, J lost 4 bases, and 11 bases lay in between. Germline V gene lookup returns CDR1 MGHDK and CDR2 SYGVNS. The CDR3 sequence is 14 residues long. The chain links TRBV25-1 to TRBJ1-2; no clear D gene. This clonotype was obtained from an adult who received the AZD1222 COVID-19 vaccine. The input for sequencing was peripheral blood, taken 28 days after the second AZD1222 dose. CDR3 in DNA: TGTGCCAGCAGTGAAAGTGGGGAAGGCTATGGCTACACCTTC. It specifies CASSESGEGYGYTF.